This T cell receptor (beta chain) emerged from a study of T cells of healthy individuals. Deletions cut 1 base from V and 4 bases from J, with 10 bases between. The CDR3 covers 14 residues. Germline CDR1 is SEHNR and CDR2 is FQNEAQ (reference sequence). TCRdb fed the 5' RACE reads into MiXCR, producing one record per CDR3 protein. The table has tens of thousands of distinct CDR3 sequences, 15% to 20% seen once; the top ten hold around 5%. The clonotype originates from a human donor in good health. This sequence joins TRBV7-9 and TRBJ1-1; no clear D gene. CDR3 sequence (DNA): TGTGCCAGCAGCTTAGACGGCGTTGTCACTGAAGCTTTCTTT. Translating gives CASSLDGVVTEAFF.